The 24 T cell receptor beta chains below were found in one sample sequenced in a study of blood T cell repertoires in COVID-19. Profiled with immunoSEQ multiplex PCR; TCRdb holds only in-frame clones, not every one. The sample holds 90,000 or so clones, 84% seen once. Sequenced sample: peripheral blood. These receptors came from a man in his 60s with acute or convalescent COVID-19.

The chain recombines TRBV6-5 with TRBJ1-1, with 7 positions matching TRBD1. The V gene's germline CDR1 is MNHEY and CDR2 SVGAGI. This CDR3 comprises 13 residues. V lost 5 bases, J lost 7 bases, and 7 bases stayed unmatched. CDR3 loop: CASSQPRQGEAFF. In DNA form, the CDR3 reads TGTGCCAGCAGTCAACCCCGACAGGGTGAAGCTTTCTTT.

V gene TRBV19 combines with J gene TRBJ2-1; D unresolved. Trimming cost V 0 bases and J 4 bases, with 10 bases left between them. CDR3 length: 15 residues. The germline V gene encodes CDR1 LNHDA and CDR2 SQIVND (reference sequence). In nucleotides, the CDR3 is TGTGCCAGTAGTATAGATCCCACATTTTACAATGAGCAGTTCTTC. Translating gives CASSIDPTFYNEQFF.

The rearrangement links TRBV2 to TRBJ1-1; D ambiguous. CDR1 SNHLY and CDR2 FYNNEI come from the germline V gene. The CDR3 spans 14 residues. Trimming removed 7 bases at V and 1 base at J, with 13 bases between. The chain's CDR3 is CASNYNFGNTEAFF. CDR3 DNA: TGTGCCAGCAACTACAATTTTGGGAACACTGAAGCTTTCTTT. The variable domain in full, completed from reference TRBV2 and TRBJ1-1, reads EPEVTQTPSHQVTQMGQEVILRCVPISNHLYFYWYRQILGQKVEFLVSFYNNEISEKSEIFDDQFSVERPDGSNFTLKIRSTKLEDSAMYFCASNYNFGNTEAFFGQGTRLTVV.

This chain joins TRBV18 and TRBJ1-1, with D hard to call. The V end was cut by 3 bases, the J end by 4 bases, with 9 bases between. This CDR3 has 13 residues. Germline CDR1 is KGHSH and CDR2 is LQKENI. CDR3 DNA sequence: TGTGCCAGCTCACCGGCGGGTGGCACTGAAGCTTTCTTT. This sequence encodes CASSPAGGTEAFF.

The gene calls are TRBV28 and TRBJ2-7, with TRBD2 matching over 13 bases. The CDR3 is made up of 15 amino acids. In germline, CDR1 is MDHEN, CDR2 SYDVKM. V shed 5 bases and J 5 bases; nucleotides not matched to a gene: 6. This CDR3 reads CASSPLGLAGHEQYV. The CDR3 DNA follows: TGTGCCAGCAGTCCCTTGGGACTAGCGGGACACGAGCAGTACGTC.

This sequence joins TRBV12-3 or TRBV12-4 and TRBJ2-5, with a tentative D call TRBD2 (5 bases). The CDR3 is 12 amino acids. V lost 5 bases to trimming and J lost 5 bases, with 9 bases between them. The CDR3 sequence is CASSPTGETQYF. The CDR3 nucleotides read TGTGCCAGCAGTCCCACGGGGGAGACCCAGTACTTC.

The CDR3 sequence: CASSLQGAPDTQYF. The CDR3 DNA sequence: TGTGCCAGCTCATTACAGGGGGCCCCAGATACGCAGTATTTT. The chain links TRBV18 to TRBJ2-3; TRBD1 matches at 9 bases. The CDR3 extends over 14 amino acids. The germline CDR1 and CDR2 sequences are KGHSH and LQKENI. J was trimmed by 4 bases and V by 5 bases; bases with no gene match: 4.

The chain is built from TRBV6-5 and TRBJ2-2; D not certain. CDR3 size: 14 residues. Per the germline V gene, CDR1 is MNHEY and CDR2 is SVGAGI. With 4 bases removed from V and 1 base from J, the gap between germline ends came to 7 bases. The DNA for the CDR3 is TGTGCCAGCAGTTCGACACGGAACACCGGGGAGCTGTTTTTT. As protein: CASSSTRNTGELFF.

The CDR3 loop is CASSGTAVNTEAFF. The DNA for the CDR3 is TGTGCCAGCAGTGGGACAGCGGTGAACACTGAAGCTTTCTTT. This chain uses TRBV7-9 with TRBJ1-1, with 7 bases fitting TRBD1. Per germline, CDR1 SEHNR and CDR2 FQNEAQ (reference sequence). The V segment lost 6 bases and the J segment 0 bases; nucleotides outside the gene matches: 4. This CDR3 has 14 amino acids.

This clone has only a few counts. The chain combines TRBV28 with TRBJ1-2; the D is unclear. V lost 6 bases and J lost 2, with 10 bases in between. CDR3 length equals 13 residues. Germline CDR1 is MDHEN and CDR2 is SYDVKM. This chain's CDR3 is CASRHGQNYGYTF. The CDR3 DNA follows: TGTGCCAGCAGACATGGGCAGAACTATGGCTACACCTTC.

The rearrangement joins TRBV3-1 (or the pseudogene TRBV3-2) to TRBJ2-4; 8 bases map to TRBD1. This CDR3 has 14 amino acids. Germline-derived CDR1 and CDR2 are LGHDT and YNNKEL (reference sequence). Trimming cost V 6 bases and J 6 bases; bases outside gene matches: 7. The CDR3 region is CASSFGQGRNIQYF. The CDR3 DNA reads TGTGCCAGCAGTTTTGGACAGGGAAGAAACATTCAGTACTTC.

V usage is TRBV3-1 (or the pseudogene TRBV3-2) and J usage is TRBJ1-3, with 9 positions matching TRBD1. Germline CDR1 and CDR2: LGHDT and YNNKEL (reference sequence). The J segment lost 4 bases and the V segment lost 5 bases, leaving 6 bases of the junction unmatched. The CDR3 is 15 amino acids. The CDR3 DNA reads as TGTGCCAGCAGCAAACAGGGGGCTGCGGGAAACACCATATATTTT. It encodes CASSKQGAAGNTIYF.

V is TRBV18 and J is TRBJ2-1, with D tentatively TRBD2 (5 bases). CDR3 length: 14 residues. V dropped 0 bases and J dropped 5 bases, with 8 bases sitting between them. The germline CDR1 and CDR2 sequences are KGHSH and LQKENI. CDR3 DNA: TGTGCCAGCTCACCACCTCTGAGGGACAATGAGCAGTTCTTC. The encoded protein is CASSPPLRDNEQFF.

V usage is TRBV6-5 and J usage is TRBJ2-1; D possibly corresponds to TRBD2 (6 bases). Germline V CDR1 and CDR2: MNHEY, SVGAGI. The V end was cut by 7 bases, the J end by 8 bases, with 18 bases between. The CDR3 totals 14 residues. The DNA for the CDR3 is TGTGCCAGCACCTTGGGGGGAGGTTTCGATGAGCAGTTCTTC. It specifies CASTLGGGFDEQFF.

This chain connects TRBV4-3 to TRBJ1-2, with a tentative D call TRBD1 (5 bases). The CDR3 totals 16 residues. CDR1 LGHNA and CDR2 YSLEER come from the germline V gene. V was shortened by 0 bases and J by 5 bases, with 16 bases between the two germline ends. The CDR3 DNA reads as TGCGCCAGCAGCCAAGATTGGGTTGCGGGGCTGTATGGCTACACCTTC. This translates into CASSQDWVAGLYGYTF.

This sequence joins TRBV9 and TRBJ1-1; no clear D. The V end lost 4 bases, the J end lost 6 bases, and 13 bases lay between the germline ends. Germline V gene sequence: CDR1 SGDLS, CDR2 YYNGEE. The length of the CDR3 is 13 residues. CDR3 loop: CASSKTHRAEAFF. The CDR3 DNA reads TGTGCCAGCAGCAAAACCCATCGGGCTGAAGCTTTCTTT.

The rearrangement joins TRBV7-9 to TRBJ1-1; D perhaps matches TRBD1 (5 bases). The V gene lost 0 bases and the J gene lost 7 bases, with 9 bases spanning the gap. Germline CDR1 and CDR2: SEHNR and FQNEAQ (reference sequence). The CDR3 consists of 13 residues. This chain's CDR3 is CASSLAGTFEAFF. In nucleotides, the CDR3 is TGTGCCAGCAGCTTAGCGGGGACTTTTGAAGCTTTCTTT.

This clone was found once. This rearrangement joins TRBV5-1 to TRBJ1-2; 10 positions match TRBD1. Trimming removed 0 bases from V and 6 bases from J; junction bases left unmatched: 14. Looked up from germline, CDR1 is SGHRS and CDR2 is YFSETQ. This CDR3 has 18 residues. The CDR3 DNA is TGCGCCAGCAGCTTGGTCGTCCTATCCGGGACAGGGGAGGATGGCTACACCTTC. It is translated as CASSLVVLSGTGEDGYTF. The full variable domain, in which reference TRBV5-1 and TRBJ1-2 provide the parts outside the CDR3, is KAGVTQTPRYLIKTRGQQVTLSCSPISGHRSVSWYQQTPGQGLQFLFEYFSETQRNKGNFPGRFSGRQFSNSRSEMNVSTLELGDSALYLCASSLVVLSGTGEDGYTFGSGTRLTVV.

The chain is built from TRBV2 and TRBJ1-5; 9 bases align to TRBD1. This CDR3 region has 15 residues. Germline V gene sequence: CDR1 SNHLY, CDR2 FYNNEI. After removal of 4 bases from V and 4 bases from J, the junction contained 5 bases not matched to a gene. The CDR3 DNA is TGTGCCAGCAGTGGGGGACAGGGTAGAAATCAGCCCCAGCATTTT. The encoded protein is CASSGGQGRNQPQHF.

This rearrangement joins TRBV7-2 to TRBJ1-1; tentative D call: TRBD1 (6 bases). Trimming stripped 3 bases from V and 1 base from J, with 12 bases between. Germline V gene sequence: CDR1 SGHTA, CDR2 FQGNSA. The length of the CDR3 is 15 residues. The CDR3 DNA is TGTGCCAGCAGCTTGGGGGCAGAGAGGAACACTGAAGCTTTCTTT. Translating gives CASSLGAERNTEAFF. Combining the CDR3 with reference TRBV7-2 and TRBJ1-1 gives the whole variable domain GAGVSQSPSNKVTEKGKDVELRCDPISGHTALYWYRQSLGQGLEFLIYFQGNSAPDKSGLPSDRFSAERTGGSVSTLTIQRTQQEDSAVYLCASSLGAERNTEAFFGQGTRLTVV.

V is TRBV28 and J is TRBJ2-7; no clear D. This CDR3 region has 14 residues. Germline CDR1 and CDR2: MDHEN and SYDVKM. The V end lost 1 base, the J end lost 3 bases, and 10 bases lay between the germline ends. Here the CDR3 reads CASSLSYLGYEQYF. CDR3 nucleotides: TGTGCCAGCAGTTTATCCTACCTCGGCTACGAGCAGTACTTC.

The rearrangement joins TRBV6-5 to TRBJ1-3, with D maybe TRBD1 (6 bases). CDR3 length: 14 amino acids. V was shortened by 4 bases and J by 5 bases, with 12 bases between the two germline ends. Germline V gene data show CDR1 as MNHEY and CDR2 as SVGAGI. The CDR3 reads CASSSNRVRNTIYF. The CDR3 DNA reads as TGTGCCAGCAGTTCCAACAGGGTCCGAAACACCATATATTTT.

J is TRBJ1-4 and V is TRBV7-9, with D maybe TRBD1 (6 bases). In germline, CDR1 is SEHNR, CDR2 FQNEAQ (reference sequence). The CDR3 is 15 amino acids. The V end lost 5 bases, the J end lost 5 bases, and 15 bases lay between the germline ends. The CDR3 reads CASSLGTSPNEKLFF. CDR3 bases: TGTGCCAGCAGCCTCGGGACAAGCCCCAATGAAAAACTGTTTTTT.

The chain has TRBV7-2 and TRBJ1-5, with D unresolved. The CDR3 loop spans 14 amino acids. Germline V gives CDR1 SGHTA, CDR2 FQGNSA. V was trimmed by 4 bases and J by 7 bases, leaving 14 bases between them. CDR3 sequence (DNA): TGTGCCAGCAGCTCGTCCCCTTTTGAGCAGCCCCAGCATTTT. It yields the protein CASSSSPFEQPQHF.